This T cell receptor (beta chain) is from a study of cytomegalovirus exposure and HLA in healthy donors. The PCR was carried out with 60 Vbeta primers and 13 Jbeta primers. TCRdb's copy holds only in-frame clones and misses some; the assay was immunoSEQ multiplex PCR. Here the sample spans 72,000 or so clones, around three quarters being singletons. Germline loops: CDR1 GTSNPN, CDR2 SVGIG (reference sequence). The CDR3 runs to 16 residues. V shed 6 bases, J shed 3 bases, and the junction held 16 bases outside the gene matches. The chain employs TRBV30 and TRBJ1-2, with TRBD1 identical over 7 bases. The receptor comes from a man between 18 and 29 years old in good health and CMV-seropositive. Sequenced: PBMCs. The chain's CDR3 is CACTTTGRRNDYGYTF. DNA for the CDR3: TGTGCCTGCACGACGACAGGGCGGAGAAACGACTATGGCTACACCTTC.